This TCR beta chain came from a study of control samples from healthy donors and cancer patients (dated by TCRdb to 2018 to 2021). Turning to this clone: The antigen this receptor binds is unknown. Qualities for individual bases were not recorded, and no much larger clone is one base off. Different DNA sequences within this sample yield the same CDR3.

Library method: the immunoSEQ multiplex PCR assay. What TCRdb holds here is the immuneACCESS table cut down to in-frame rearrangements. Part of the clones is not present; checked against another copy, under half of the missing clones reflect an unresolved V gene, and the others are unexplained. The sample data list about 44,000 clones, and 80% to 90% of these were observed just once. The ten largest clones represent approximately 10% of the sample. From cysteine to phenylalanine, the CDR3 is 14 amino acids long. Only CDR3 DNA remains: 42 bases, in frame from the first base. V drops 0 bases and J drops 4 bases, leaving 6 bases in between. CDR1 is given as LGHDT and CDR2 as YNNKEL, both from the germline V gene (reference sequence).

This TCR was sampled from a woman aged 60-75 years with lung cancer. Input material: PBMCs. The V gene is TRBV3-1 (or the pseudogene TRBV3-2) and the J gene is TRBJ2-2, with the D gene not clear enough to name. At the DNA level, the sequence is TGTGCCAGCAGCCAAGATCGGCTCACCGGGGAGCTGTTTTTT. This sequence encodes CASSQDRLTGELFF.